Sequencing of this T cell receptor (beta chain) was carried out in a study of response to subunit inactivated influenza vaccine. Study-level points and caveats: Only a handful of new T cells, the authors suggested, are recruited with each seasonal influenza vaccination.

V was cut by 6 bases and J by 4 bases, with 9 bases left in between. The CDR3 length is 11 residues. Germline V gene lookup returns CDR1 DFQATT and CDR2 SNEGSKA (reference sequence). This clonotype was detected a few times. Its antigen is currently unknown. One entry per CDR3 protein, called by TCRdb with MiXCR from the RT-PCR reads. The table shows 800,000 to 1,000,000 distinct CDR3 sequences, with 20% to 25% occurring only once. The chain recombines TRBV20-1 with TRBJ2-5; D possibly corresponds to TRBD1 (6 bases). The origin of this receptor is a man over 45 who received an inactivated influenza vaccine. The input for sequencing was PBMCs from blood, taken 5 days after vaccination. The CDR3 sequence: CSALGGETQYF. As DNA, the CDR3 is TGCAGTGCCTTAGGGGGAGAGACCCAGTACTTC.